The present T cell receptor (beta chain) was sequenced within a study of T cells in Graves' hyperthyroidism and ophthalmopathy. Amplification yielded TCR beta CDR3 regions, with RNA transcripts as the source. Using the HTBI primer set, a first-round RT-PCR was run on the TCR CDR3. TCRdb called the multiplex PCR reads again in MiXCR, with one record for every CDR3 protein. The profile shows 300,000 to 450,000 distinct CDR3 sequences, approximately 15% of them singletons. This clonotype was detected many times. Its target is not known. Study-level findings and limits: Blood held most thyroid clonotypes expanded above 0.001 frequency. With a median lead of approximately 6 months before onset, the model predicted ophthalmopathy.

This receptor was taken from a woman in her sixties or seventies with Graves' hyperthyroidism. The sequencing sample was made of blood.

CDR3 in amino acids: CASSPGLADTNEQFF. CDR3 nucleotide sequence: TGTGCCAGCAGCCCGGGACTAGCGGACACCAATGAGCAGTTCTTC. The rearrangement links TRBV3-1 to TRBJ2-1, with 11 nucleotides matching TRBD2. Germline CDR1 LGHDT, CDR2 YNNKEL (reference sequence). CDR3 length: 15 residues. With V trimmed by 4 bases and J by 6 bases, 5 bases remained unmatched.